Shown below are 5 T cell receptor beta chains from a single sample sequenced in a study of PD-1 blockade in classical Hodgkin lymphoma. The patients all showed relapse after autologous stem cell transplantation, while their brentuximab vedotin exposure varied. The assay was immunoSEQ multiplex PCR, and TCRdb's table has in-frame clones only and misses some. The table lists approximately 89,000 clones, approximately 80% of them singletons. The sequences come from peripheral blood mononuclear cells (PBMCs), collected at baseline. These receptors were collected from a human donor with classical Hodgkin lymphoma.

J is TRBJ2-3 and V is TRBV30; unclear D gene. Trimming left V 2 bases short and J 1 base short, with 13 bases between. This CDR3 region has 15 residues. Germline lookup yields CDR1 GTSNPN and CDR2 SVGIG (reference sequence). DNA of the CDR3: TGTGCCTGGAGTCGAGCGTTGGCGGGCACAGATACGCAGTATTTT. It yields the protein CAWSRALAGTDTQYF.

This clone was detected a few times. The chain links TRBV28 to TRBJ1-4, with 7 bases aligning to TRBD1. With V trimmed by 5 bases and J by 10 bases, 10 bases remained unmatched. The CDR3 extends over 14 amino acids. CDR1 is MDHEN, CDR2 SYDVKM, per germline. Here the CDR3 reads CASSTGTDSGKLFF. The DNA of the CDR3 is TGTGCCAGCAGTACCGGGACAGACAGTGGAAAACTGTTTTTT.

This chain connects TRBV11-3 to TRBJ2-1, with 8 bases matching TRBD2. The CDR3 is 16 residues long. The germline V gene has CDR1 SGHNT and CDR2 YENEEA. The ends lost 2 bases at V and 2 bases at J; junction bases unmatched: 5. The CDR3 bases are TGTGCCAGCAGCTTAAGCGGGAGTACCCCCTACAATGAGCAGTTCTTC. Encoded protein: CASSLSGSTPYNEQFF. The full variable domain, with the rest looked up from reference TRBV11-3 and TRBJ2-1, is EAGVVQSPRYKIIEKKQPVAFWCNPISGHNTLYWYLQNLGQGPELLIRYENEEAVDDSQLPKDRFSAERLKGVDSTLKIQPAELGDSAVYLCASSLSGSTPYNEQFFGPGTRLTVL.

The V call is TRBV5-1, the J call TRBJ2-7; D possibly corresponds to TRBD2 (5 bases). The V gene lost 4 bases and the J gene lost 5 bases, with 16 bases spanning the gap. Germline values: CDR1 SGHRS, CDR2 YFSETQ. This CDR3 has 14 amino acids. This CDR3 reads CASSARGARNEQYF. CDR3 nucleotide sequence: TGCGCCAGCAGCGCCCGGGGAGCGAGAAACGAGCAGTACTTC.

The chain recombines TRBV7-9 with TRBJ1-2, with 7 positions matching TRBD1. Trimming cost V 5 bases and J 5 bases; bases outside gene matches: 8. The CDR3 is 14 residues long. CDR1 and CDR2 (germline): SEHNR, FQNEAQ (reference sequence). The CDR3 nucleotides read TGTGCCAGCAGCGAACAGGGGATAGGGTATGGCTACACCTTC. Protein sequence: CASSEQGIGYGYTF.